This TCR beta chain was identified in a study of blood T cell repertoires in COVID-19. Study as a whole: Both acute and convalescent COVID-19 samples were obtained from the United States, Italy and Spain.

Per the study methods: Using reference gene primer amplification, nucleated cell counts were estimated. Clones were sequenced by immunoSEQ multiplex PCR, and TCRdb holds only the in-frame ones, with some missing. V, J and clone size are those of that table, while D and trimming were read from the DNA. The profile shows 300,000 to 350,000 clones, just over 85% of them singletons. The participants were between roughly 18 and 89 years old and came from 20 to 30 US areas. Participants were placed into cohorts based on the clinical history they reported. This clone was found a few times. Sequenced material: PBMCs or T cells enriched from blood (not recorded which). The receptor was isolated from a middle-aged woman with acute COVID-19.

Written as DNA, the CDR3 is TGTGCCAGCAGCGCCCCGGGGAGTAATGAAAAACTGTTTTTT. Encoded protein: CASSAPGSNEKLFF. The genes are TRBV9 and TRBJ1-4, with no clear D. CDR3 length: 14 amino acids. The V end lost 3 bases, the J end lost 4 bases, and 10 bases lay between the germline ends. Germline lookup yields CDR1 SGDLS and CDR2 YYNGEE. The full variable domain, completed using reference TRBV9 and TRBJ1-4, is DSGVTQTPKHLITATGQRVTLRCSPRSGDLSVYWYQQSLDQGLQFLIQYYNGEERAKGNILERFSAQQFPDLHSELNLSSLELGDSALYFCASSAPGSNEKLFFGSGTQLSVL.